This TCR beta chain stems from a study of neurological immune-mediated disorders. The CDR3 runs to 14 residues. Germline lookup yields CDR1 DFQATT and CDR2 SNEGSKA (reference sequence). V lost 1 base to trimming and J lost 2 bases, with 10 bases between them. This clonotype was detected many times. It was by 5'RACE with 10-nucleotide random UMIs that the cDNA was made. TCRdb itself ran the 5' RACE reads through MiXCR, one entry per CDR3 protein. This sample has approximately 40,000 distinct CDR3 sequences; about 4.1% occur once, and the top ten carry 2% to 2.5%. Sequencing was performed on PBMCs. This chain uses TRBV20-1 with TRBJ2-3; either TRBD1 or TRBD2 may fit D (5 bases each). The receptor comes from a young man with multiple sclerosis. CDR3 in amino acids: CSARAGTHTDTQYF. The CDR3 bases are TGCAGTGCTAGAGCGGGGACCCACACAGATACGCAGTATTTT.